The 30 T cell receptor beta chains below were found in one sample sequenced in a study of spatial heterogeneity in lung cancer. TCRdb independently ran MiXCR on the 5' RACE reads; one entry per CDR3 protein. The table records about 15,000 distinct CDR3 sequences, almost 8% of them present only once. Time point reported: sample taken at primary tumor resection. Unsorted whole RNA from tumor, nontumor lung or frozen PBMC underwent sequencing. The sample in question was PBMCs, obtained at surgery. The receptors originated from a female donor with early-stage non-small cell lung cancer.

This chain uses TRBV21-1 with TRBJ1-4. TRBV21-1 is reported as a pseudogene. The CDR3 length is 16 residues. The CDR3 DNA follows: TGTGCCAGCAGCAAAGACCCCAGTGGAGCGGATGAAAAACTGTTTTTT. It codes for CASSKDPSGADEKLFF.

This clonotype is medium-sized. DNA for the CDR3: TGCGCCAGCAGCCTAAGTAAACATATGAACACTGAAGCTTTCTTT. Protein product: CASSLSKHMNTEAFF. The chain uses TRBV4-3 and TRBJ1-1; D is unresolved. The CDR3 runs to 15 residues. V lost 4 bases to trimming and J lost 0 bases, with 12 bases between them. CDR1 and CDR2 (germline): LGHNA, YSLEER.

This clonotype was recorded many times. The rearrangement joins TRBV6-1 to TRBJ1-2; the match to TRBD1 covers 8 bases. Per germline, CDR1 MNHNS and CDR2 SASEGT. The CDR3 is 13 amino acids. V was clipped by 7 bases and J by 7 bases; unmatched bases: 8. The CDR3 sequence is CASTLRQGIGYTF. The CDR3 bases are TGTGCCAGCACCTTGCGACAGGGGATTGGCTACACCTTC.

This clonotype has only a few counts. This rearrangement joins TRBV28 to TRBJ1-5, with D possibly matching TRBD1 (6 bases). In germline, CDR1 is MDHEN, CDR2 SYDVKM. Trimming shortened V by 4 bases and J by 2 bases, and 12 bases separated the two germline ends. This CDR3 is 15 amino acids long. The CDR3 sequence: CASSSTGTGNQPQHF. The CDR3 DNA reads as TGTGCCAGCAGTTCCACAGGGACTGGCAATCAGCCCCAGCATTTT.

This clonotype was counted ten times or more. The chain joins TRBV6-1 to TRBJ2-7, with D perhaps matching TRBD1 (5 bases). This CDR3 contains 15 residues. Trimming shortened V by 1 base and J by 3 bases, and 13 bases separated the two germline ends. Germline V gene data show CDR1 as MNHNS and CDR2 as SASEGT. DNA of the CDR3: TGTGCCAGCAGTGAAGAAGGGGTTTGGAACTACGAGCAGTACTTC. Translated, it gives CASSEEGVWNYEQYF.

For this clonotype: One end of the junction is discordant with germline, which a read error may explain. This chain connects TRBV18 to TRBJ2-5, with TRBD2 matching 9 bases. The V gene's germline CDR1 is KGHSH and CDR2 LQKENI. CDR3 length equals 17 residues. The CDR3 here is CASSPPGGTGLAEIQYF. The CDR3 DNA sequence: TGTGCCAGCTCACCACCGGGAGGAACGGGACTAGCAGAGATCCAGTACTTC. Full variable domain (missing parts from reference TRBV18 and TRBJ2-5): NAGVMQNPRHLVRRRGQEARLRCSPMKGHSHVYWYRQLPEEGLKFMVYLQKENIIDESGMPKERFSAEFPKEGPSILRIQQVVRGDSAAYFCASSPPGGTGLAEIQYFGPGTRLLVL.

This clonotype was detected many times. The chain couples TRBV18 to TRBJ1-4; perhaps TRBD1 as D (6 bases). The CDR3 extends over 15 amino acids. Germline V gene lookup returns CDR1 KGHSH and CDR2 LQKENI. The germline V and J ends were trimmed by 4 bases and 3 bases, with 12 bases remaining between them. DNA for the CDR3: TGTGCCAGCTCACTCCAGGGGACCCCTAATGAAAAACTGTTTTTT. It codes for CASSLQGTPNEKLFF.

By sample share, this clonotype is medium-sized. This sequence joins TRBV7-9 and TRBJ2-7, with D maybe TRBD1 (5 bases). V was cut by 3 bases and J by 2 bases, with 11 bases left in between. The length of the CDR3 is 14 residues. The germline V gene has CDR1 SEHNR and CDR2 FQNEAQ (reference sequence). The CDR3 coding sequence is TGTGCCAGCAGCTTTGCTAGGGGCCCCTACGAGCAGTACTTC. Protein: CASSFARGPYEQYF.

This clonotype was seen repeatedly, ten times or more. The chain has TRBV20-1 and TRBJ2-4, with 13 bases lining up with TRBD2. With V trimmed by 5 bases and J by 9 bases, 10 bases remained unmatched. Germline V gives CDR1 DFQATT, CDR2 SNEGSKA (reference sequence). This CDR3 has 15 residues. CDR3 protein: CSADGTSGKFGIQYF. DNA for the CDR3: TGCAGTGCTGATGGGACTAGCGGGAAGTTCGGCATTCAGTACTTC.

This clonotype has ten or more counts. V and J are TRBV29-1 and TRBJ1-1; D remains ambiguous. The germline V and J ends were trimmed by 3 bases and 0 bases, with 14 bases remaining between them. The CDR3 totals 15 residues. Germline lookup yields CDR1 SQVTM and CDR2 ANQGSEA. In DNA, the CDR3 is TGCAGCGTTGATGGACCGTACGGGGTGAACACTGAAGCTTTCTTT. Its translation is CSVDGPYGVNTEAFF.

The V gene is TRBV11-2, the J gene TRBJ2-1, with a possible D match to TRBD2 (6 bases). This CDR3 spans 16 amino acids. The V end was cut by 0 bases, the J end by 4 bases, with 13 bases between. Germline CDR1 reads SGHAT; CDR2 reads FQNNGV. CDR3 nucleotides: TGTGCCAGCAGCTTAGATAGTTGCGGGGTTTACAATGAGCAGTTCTTC. As protein: CASSLDSCGVYNEQFF.

Only a few counts were recorded for this clonotype. The chain recombines TRBV5-1 with TRBJ2-2; D possibly corresponds to TRBD1 (5 bases). Trimming stripped 3 bases from V and 0 bases from J, with 9 bases between. Germline assignment: CDR1 SGHRS and CDR2 YFSETQ. The CDR3 loop spans 15 amino acids. The CDR3 DNA reads TGCGCCAGCAGCTATCAGGGCCCGAACACCGGGGAGCTGTTTTTT. Translation: CASSYQGPNTGELFF.

This clonotype was observed many times. This chain connects TRBV3-1 to TRBJ1-1, with D unclear. Germline V lookup: CDR1 LGHDT, CDR2 YNNKEL (reference sequence). The CDR3 length is 14 residues. V was clipped by 4 bases and J by 4 bases, with 13 bases between them. CDR3 residues: CASSRGKRTTEAFF. The CDR3 DNA reads as TGTGCCAGCAGCCGCGGGAAGAGGACCACTGAAGCTTTCTTT.

J is TRBJ2-3 and V is TRBV11-1; unclear D gene. Germline V gene data show CDR1 as SGHAT and CDR2 as FQDESV (reference sequence). CDR3 size: 12 residues. The V end lost 1 base, the J end lost 7 bases, and 6 bases lay between the germline ends. In nucleotides, the CDR3 is TGTGCCAGCAGCTTAGGCTCCAATACGCAGTATTTT. It codes for CASSLGSNTQYF.

The table lists this clonotype with many counts. The J gene is TRBJ2-2, the V gene TRBV7-9; D unclear. Germline V gene lookup returns CDR1 SEHNR and CDR2 FQNEAQ (reference sequence). V was shortened by 3 bases and J by 4 bases, with 6 bases between the two germline ends. The CDR3 totals 13 residues. CDR3 residues: CASSFSPTGELFF. CDR3 nucleotides: TGTGCCAGCAGCTTTAGCCCCACCGGGGAGCTGTTTTTT.

This clonotype was recorded at least ten times. V and J are TRBV12-3 or TRBV12-4 and TRBJ1-5; the D gene is possibly TRBD1 (6 bases). Trimming removed 6 bases at V and 5 bases at J, with 11 bases between. CDR3 length: 13 residues. CDR3 bases: TGTGCCAGCAGCAGGGGTAGGGATCAGCCCCAGCATTTT. Protein product: CASSRGRDQPQHF.

This clonotype has at least ten counts. The V gene is TRBV5-1, the J gene TRBJ2-1; TRBD2 matches at 7 bases. CDR1 is SGHRS and CDR2 is YFSETQ in the germline V gene. The V gene end was trimmed by 6 bases and the J gene end by 0 bases; junction bases not matched to a gene: 3. This CDR3 spans 14 amino acids. CDR3 bases: TGCGCCAGCAAAGGCGGGAGCTCCTACAATGAGCAGTTCTTC. Translation gives CASKGGSSYNEQFF.

The chain joins TRBV28 to TRBJ2-2, with TRBD2 matching 7 bases. This CDR3 spans 16 amino acids. With V trimmed by 2 bases and J by 3 bases, 6 bases remained unmatched. Germline assignment: CDR1 MDHEN and CDR2 SYDVKM. The CDR3 region has the DNA TGTGCCAGCAGTTTAGAGGCTAGCGGATACACCGGGGAGCTGTTTTTT. Encoded protein: CASSLEASGYTGELFF.

This clonotype occurred many times. The chain recombines TRBV12-3 or TRBV12-4 with TRBJ1-5; D gene unclear. The CDR3 loop spans 13 amino acids. With 4 bases removed from V and 4 bases from J, the gap between germline ends came to 8 bases. This CDR3 is CASSSMTNQPQHF. The CDR3 DNA sequence: TGTGCCAGCAGTTCGATGACAAATCAGCCCCAGCATTTT.

Many counts were recorded for this clonotype. The gene calls are TRBV29-1 and TRBJ2-1, with D tentatively TRBD1 or TRBD2 (5 bases each). The germline V gene has CDR1 SQVTM and CDR2 ANQGSEA. V was shortened by 7 bases and J by 6 bases, with 25 bases between the two germline ends. The CDR3 totals 16 residues. CDR3 nucleotides: TGCAGCGGCACTCGGGGAGCGAGGGGATTGGTCAATGAGCAGTTCTTC. This sequence encodes CSGTRGARGLVNEQFF.

The V gene is TRBV4-3, the J gene TRBJ1-1; 8 bases match TRBD1. The CDR3 covers 15 residues. Germline V gives CDR1 LGHNA, CDR2 YSLEER. The J segment lost 1 base and the V segment lost 0 bases, leaving 1 base of the junction unmatched. The CDR3, as DNA: TGCGCCAGCAGCCAAGATACAGGGGGGAACACTGAAGCTTTCTTT. Translating gives CASSQDTGGNTEAFF.

This clonotype showed up many times. This rearrangement joins TRBV6-1 to TRBJ2-7, with 10 bases that match TRBD2. The V gene's germline CDR1 is MNHNS and CDR2 SASEGT. Losses at the gene ends were 6 bases for V and 4 bases for J; bases not matched to a gene: 12. CDR3 size: 16 residues. CDR3 region: CASSSEASGSGYEQYF. In DNA, the CDR3 is TGTGCCAGCAGCAGTGAGGCTAGCGGGAGTGGGTACGAGCAGTACTTC.

The chain couples TRBV12-3 or TRBV12-4 to TRBJ2-1; TRBD2 matches 9 bases. Trimming cost V 8 bases and J 5 bases; bases outside gene matches: 7. The length of the CDR3 is 14 residues. The CDR3, as DNA: TGTGCCAGCGCGCTAGCGGGGTTCAACAATGAGCAGTTCTTC. Amino acids: CASALAGFNNEQFF.

Many counts were recorded for this clonotype. The genes are TRBV2 and TRBJ2-7; perhaps TRBD1 as D (6 bases). The ends were cut back, 4 bases at V and 4 bases at J, with 14 bases in the middle. The germline V gene has CDR1 SNHLY and CDR2 FYNNEI. The CDR3 sequence is 14 residues long. The CDR3 bases are TGTGCCAGCAGTGGGGTACAGGGCCAATACGAGCAGTACTTC. This encodes CASSGVQGQYEQYF.

There are many counts of this clonotype. J is TRBJ1-1 and V is TRBV30; D possibly corresponds to TRBD1 (5 bases). Germline values: CDR1 GTSNPN, CDR2 SVGIG (reference sequence). V lost 4 bases to trimming and J lost 5 bases, with 11 bases between them. The length of the CDR3 is 12 residues. The CDR3 DNA reads TGTGCCTGGAAGTTCGGGGGGACTGAAGCTTTCTTT. This gives the protein CAWKFGGTEAFF.

The V and J genes are TRBV30 and TRBJ1-1; tentative D call: TRBD1 (5 bases). This CDR3 region has 15 residues. Trimming took off 3 bases at V and 0 bases at J, with 14 bases between the two ends. The V gene's germline CDR1 is GTSNPN and CDR2 SVGIG (reference sequence). The CDR3 sequence: CAWRKGTTMNTEAFF. The CDR3 region has the DNA TGTGCCTGGAGGAAAGGGACTACGATGAACACTGAAGCTTTCTTT.

J is TRBJ1-2 and V is TRBV7-2; tentatively, D is TRBD1 (5 bases). Germline-derived CDR1 and CDR2 are SGHTA and FQGNSA. This CDR3 has 13 amino acids. Trimming took off 1 base at V and 5 bases at J, with 8 bases between the two ends. The CDR3 bases are TGTGCCAGCAGCTTAGGACAGATTTATGGCTACACCTTC. Amino acid sequence: CASSLGQIYGYTF.

This clonotype was counted many times. The chain couples TRBV6-2 or TRBV6-3 to TRBJ2-1, with 7 bases matching TRBD2. The germline CDR1 and CDR2 sequences are MNHEY and SVGEGT. CDR3 length: 15 residues. J lost 6 bases, V lost 2 bases, and 7 bases had no gene match. The CDR3 loop reads CASSYQGLLGNEQFF. CDR3 nucleotides: TGTGCCAGCAGTTACCAGGGACTACTGGGCAATGAGCAGTTCTTC.

The sample holds a few counts of this clonotype. The rearrangement links TRBV27 to TRBJ2-1; D is ambiguous. The CDR3 covers 17 residues. The ends were cut back, 0 bases at V and 4 bases at J, with 16 bases in the middle. From germline, CDR1 is MNHEY and CDR2 SMNVEV (reference sequence). DNA for the CDR3: TGTGCCAGCAGTTTATCCAAAGGCAGGCTTAATTACAATGAGCAGTTCTTC. Encoded protein: CASSLSKGRLNYNEQFF.

The rearrangement links TRBV7-2 to TRBJ2-7; a possible D gene is TRBD1 (5 bases). The length of the CDR3 is 15 residues. CDR1 and CDR2 (germline): SGHTA, FQGNSA. Trimming removed 1 base from V and 3 bases from J, with 13 bases in between. The CDR3 is CASSLGQGSVYEQYF. In DNA form, the CDR3 reads TGTGCCAGCAGCTTAGGGCAGGGAAGCGTCTACGAGCAGTACTTC.